A single sample gave rise to the 20 T cell receptor beta chains below, sequenced in a study of cytomegalovirus exposure and HLA in healthy donors. 60 Vbeta and 13 Jbeta primers were used in PCR. The repertoire was sequenced with immunoSEQ multiplex PCR; TCRdb's copy has only in-frame clones and lacks some. The sample holds 310,000 or so clones, about 90% seen once. The specimen sequenced was PBMCs. These receptors were taken from a woman aged 18-29 years in good health and CMV-seronegative.

The V and J genes are TRBV10-3 and TRBJ2-5; TRBD1 might be the D (6 bases). Trimming took off 8 bases at V and 0 bases at J, with 13 bases between the two ends. Germline lookup yields CDR1 ENHRY and CDR2 SYGVKD. There are 14 residues in the CDR3. The CDR3 DNA is TGTGCCATCTCAGGGGTAATTAACCAAGAGACCCAGTACTTC. This encodes CAISGVINQETQYF.

The CDR3: CAWSVLQGNSPLHF. The CDR3 DNA reads as TGTGCCTGGAGTGTACTACAGGGGAATTCACCCCTCCACTTT. The chain links TRBV30 to TRBJ1-6, with 7 bases identical to TRBD1. Germline lookup yields CDR1 GTSNPN and CDR2 SVGIG (reference sequence). The CDR3 is 14 residues long. The ends lost 0 bases at V and 7 bases at J; junction bases unmatched: 3. The whole variable domain, filled in from reference TRBV30 and TRBJ1-6, reads SQTIHQWPATLVQPVGSPLSLECTVEGTSNPNLYWYRQAAGRGLQLLFYSVGIGQISSEVPQNLSASRPQDRQFILSSKKLLLSDSGFYLCAWSVLQGNSPLHFGNGTRLTVT.

V gene TRBV9 combines with J gene TRBJ1-2; 7 nucleotides align to TRBD1. Trimming at V came to 3 bases and at J to 0 bases, leaving 2 bases not matched to a gene. CDR1 and CDR2 (germline): SGDLS, YYNGEE. The CDR3 covers 14 residues. The CDR3 DNA sequence: TGTGCCAGCAGCGGGGGACAGACTAACTATGGCTACACCTTC. Translated, it gives CASSGGQTNYGYTF.

The CDR3 loop reads CASSNGTGTYGYTF. CDR3 bases: TGTGCCAGTAGTAACGGGACAGGGACGTATGGCTACACCTTC. The chain has TRBV19 and TRBJ1-2; TRBD1 matches at 9 bases. The V segment lost 4 bases and the J segment 5 bases; nucleotides outside the gene matches: 5. The CDR3 is made up of 14 amino acids. From germline, CDR1 is LNHDA and CDR2 SQIVND (reference sequence).

This clone was seen only once. This chain connects TRBV7-8 to TRBJ1-5, with 11 bases aligning to TRBD1. The CDR3 is 18 amino acids. After removal of 3 bases from V and 0 bases from J, the junction contained 7 bases not matched to a gene. Germline V gene data show CDR1 as SGHVS and CDR2 as FQNEAQ. The CDR3 spells CASSLARGTGGSNQPQHF. CDR3 DNA: TGTGCCAGCAGCTTGGCGAGGGGGACAGGGGGTAGCAATCAGCCCCAGCATTTT. Filled out from reference TRBV7-8 and TRBJ1-5, the complete variable domain reads GAGVSQSPRYKVAKRGQDVALRCDPISGHVSLFWYQQALGQGPEFLTYFQNEAQLDKSGLPSDRFFAERPEGSVSTLKIQRTQQEDSAVYLCASSLARGTGGSNQPQHFGDGTRLSIL.

This clone showed up just once. This specimen includes other DNA sequences encoding the same CDR3. The chain couples TRBV9 to TRBJ1-2, with TRBD1 matching 8 bases. With 5 bases clipped from V and 6 bases from J, the junction kept 3 bases outside the gene matches. Germline CDR1 reads SGDLS; CDR2 reads YYNGEE. The CDR3 extends over 12 amino acids. CDR3 protein: CASSATGDGYTF. The CDR3 nucleotides read TGTGCCAGCAGTGCGACAGGGGATGGCTACACCTTC.

The genes are TRBV2 and TRBJ2-7; possibly TRBD1 for D (6 bases). The CDR3 has 13 amino acids. Trimming removed 6 bases at V and 2 bases at J, with 11 bases between. Germline CDR1 SNHLY, CDR2 FYNNEI. DNA of the CDR3: TGTGCCAGCAGCTACAGGGAAACCTACGAGCAGTACTTC. Its protein product is CASSYRETYEQYF.

This chain connects TRBV9 to TRBJ2-1, with 13 bases identical to TRBD2. With V trimmed by 2 bases and J by 3 bases, 8 bases remained unmatched. Germline V gene sequence: CDR1 SGDLS, CDR2 YYNGEE. CDR3 size: 18 residues. For the CDR3, the DNA is TGTGCCAGCAGCGTTGGTCCCGGGACTAGCGGGGTCTACAATGAGCAGTTCTTC. Amino acids: CASSVGPGTSGVYNEQFF.

The chain uses TRBV6-5 and TRBJ2-4; a weak D match, TRBD2 (6 bases). Germline CDR1 and CDR2: MNHEY and SVGAGI. The CDR3 is made up of 15 amino acids. Between the trimmed V and J ends, which lost 0 bases and 1 base, there was a span of 7 bases. CDR3 protein: CASSYSGGAKNIQYF. CDR3 DNA: TGTGCCAGCAGTTACTCTGGGGGGGCCAAAAACATTCAGTACTTC.

This chain links TRBV18 with TRBJ1-1; D is possibly TRBD1 (6 bases). CDR1 KGHSH and CDR2 LQKENI come from the germline V gene. This CDR3 contains 16 residues. With 3 bases removed from V and 0 bases from J, the gap between germline ends came to 14 bases. The CDR3, as DNA: TGTGCCAGCTCACCCGGGCGGGGGCGGGTGAACACTGAAGCTTTCTTT. Translated, it gives CASSPGRGRVNTEAFF. The whole variable domain, filled in from reference TRBV18 and TRBJ1-1, reads NAGVMQNPRHLVRRRGQEARLRCSPMKGHSHVYWYRQLPEEGLKFMVYLQKENIIDESGMPKERFSAEFPKEGPSILRIQQVVRGDSAAYFCASSPGRGRVNTEAFFGQGTRLTVV.

For this clone: In the same sample, other DNA sequences code for this CDR3. The rearrangement uses TRBV12-5 and TRBJ1-6; D unclear. Germline CDR1 reads LGHNT; CDR2 reads FRNRAP. The CDR3 runs 13 residues. V lost 1 base to trimming and J lost 13 bases, with 11 bases between them. Here the CDR3 reads CASGLEGGSPLHF. CDR3 DNA: TGTGCTAGTGGTTTGGAGGGAGGCTCCCCCCTCCACTTT.

The rearrangement uses TRBV5-1 and TRBJ2-7; a possible D gene is TRBD1 (5 bases). This CDR3 is built from 14 residues. Trimming stripped 3 bases from V and 4 bases from J, with 14 bases between. Germline CDR1 and CDR2: SGHRS and YFSETQ. The CDR3 DNA reads TGCGCCAGCAGCTCCGATGACAAGGGGTACGAGCAGTACTTC. This gives the protein CASSSDDKGYEQYF.

The V call is TRBV27, the J call TRBJ2-7; 10 positions agree with TRBD1. Losses at the gene ends were 7 bases for V and 0 bases for J; bases not matched to a gene: 9. Germline CDR1 and CDR2: MNHEY and SMNVEV (reference sequence). The CDR3 runs to 16 residues. The CDR3 sequence is CASKKPGQGSSYEQYF. DNA for the CDR3: TGTGCCAGCAAAAAACCGGGACAGGGGTCCTCCTACGAGCAGTACTTC.

V is TRBV7-2 and J is TRBJ2-1; TRBD2 matches 9 bases. This CDR3 has 16 amino acids. Trimming at V came to 7 bases and at J to 0 bases, leaving 7 bases not matched to a gene. The germline gives CDR1 SGHTA, CDR2 FQGNSA. In DNA form, the CDR3 reads TGTGCCAGCAACCGGGGGCGGGGGGGCTCCTACAATGAGCAGTTCTTC. Translating it yields CASNRGRGGSYNEQFF.

This chain links TRBV13 with TRBJ2-1, with 9 positions matching TRBD1. Germline CDR1 reads PRHDT; CDR2 reads FYEKMQ (reference sequence). There are 16 residues in the CDR3. The J segment lost 4 bases and the V segment lost 0 bases, leaving 4 bases of the junction unmatched. The CDR3 reads CASSLGGQGLYNEQFF. CDR3 DNA: TGTGCCAGCAGCTTAGGCGGACAGGGGCTATACAATGAGCAGTTCTTC.

V usage is TRBV11-2 and J usage is TRBJ1-1; 10 bases are shared with TRBD1. The J segment lost 0 bases and the V segment lost 6 bases, leaving 13 bases of the junction unmatched. Germline CDR1 and CDR2: SGHAT and FQNNGV. The CDR3 is made up of 18 amino acids. CDR3 residues: CASSRSDRGLIMNTEAFF. DNA of the CDR3: TGTGCCAGCAGTCGATCGGACAGGGGGTTGATCATGAACACTGAAGCTTTCTTT.

The rearrangement uses TRBV10-2 and TRBJ1-4; 9 bases map to TRBD1. Germline trimming cut 5 bases from V and 8 bases from J; bases unmatched to any gene: 6. The germline V gene encodes CDR1 WSHSY and CDR2 SAAADI. This CDR3 region has 14 residues. The CDR3, as DNA: TGCGCCAGCAGTCGGGACAGGGTACGGGAAAAACTGTTTTTT. This gives the protein CASSRDRVREKLFF.

The chain employs TRBV5-1 and TRBJ1-1; TRBD1 agrees at 8 bases. The trim removed 7 bases at V and 5 bases at J, leaving 7 bases unmatched. Germline V lookup: CDR1 SGHRS, CDR2 YFSETQ. The CDR3 extends over 13 amino acids. The CDR3 protein is CASYGTGGTEAFF. CDR3 nucleotides: TGCGCCAGCTACGGGACAGGCGGAACTGAAGCTTTCTTT.

This clone occurred a few times. The genes are TRBV5-8 and TRBJ2-7, with TRBD2 identical over 13 bases. This CDR3 contains 15 residues. The germline V gene encodes CDR1 SGHTS and CDR2 YDEGEE. V dropped 4 bases and J dropped 7; count of bases not matched to a gene: 8. The CDR3 DNA sequence: TGTGCCAGCAGCAGGGGGACTAGCGGGGTCGGGGAGCAGTACTTC. This encodes CASSRGTSGVGEQYF.

In nucleotides, the CDR3 is TGCGCCAGCAGCTTGGCGGGGACCCAGTACTTC. The encoded protein is CASSLAGTQYF. The chain has TRBV5-1 and TRBJ2-5; D unresolved. The CDR3 runs to 11 residues. Germline loops: CDR1 SGHRS, CDR2 YFSETQ. The V and J ends lost 0 bases and 7 bases respectively, with 4 bases between them.